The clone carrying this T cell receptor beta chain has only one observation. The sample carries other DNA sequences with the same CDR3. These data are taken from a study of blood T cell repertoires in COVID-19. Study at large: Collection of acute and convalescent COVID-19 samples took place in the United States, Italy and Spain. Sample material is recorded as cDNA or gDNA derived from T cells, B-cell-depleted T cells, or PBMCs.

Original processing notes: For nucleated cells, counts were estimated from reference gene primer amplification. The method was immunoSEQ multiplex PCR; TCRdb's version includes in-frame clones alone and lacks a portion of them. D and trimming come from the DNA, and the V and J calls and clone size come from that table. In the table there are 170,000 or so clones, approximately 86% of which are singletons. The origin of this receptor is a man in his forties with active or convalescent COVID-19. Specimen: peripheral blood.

CDR3 protein: CASSLGTGGTGELFF. The CDR3 DNA sequence: TGCGCCAGCAGCCTCGGGACAGGTGGCACCGGGGAGCTGTTTTTT. V gene TRBV5-1 combines with J gene TRBJ2-2, with 8 bases fitting TRBD1. Trimming at V came to 4 bases and at J to 4 bases, leaving 6 bases not matched to a gene. CDR1 and CDR2 (germline): SGHRS, YFSETQ. The CDR3 loop spans 15 amino acids.